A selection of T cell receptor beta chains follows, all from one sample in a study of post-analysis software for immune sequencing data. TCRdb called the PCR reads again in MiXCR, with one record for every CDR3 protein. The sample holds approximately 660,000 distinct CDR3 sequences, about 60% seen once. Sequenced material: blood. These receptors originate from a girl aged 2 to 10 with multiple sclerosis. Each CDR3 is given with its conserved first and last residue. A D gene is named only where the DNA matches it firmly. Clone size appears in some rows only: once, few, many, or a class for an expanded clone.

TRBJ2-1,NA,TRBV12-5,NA,CASGLPGGGPSSYNEQFF,TGTGCTAGTGGTTTACCGGGTGGGGGGCCAAGCTCCTACAATGAGCAGTTCTTC
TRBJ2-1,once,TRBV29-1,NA,CSVEGLGGSYNEQFF,TGCAGCGTTGAGGGGTTAGGGGGTTCTTACAATGAGCAGTTCTTC
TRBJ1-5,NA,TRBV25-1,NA,CASSVGVGQPQHF,TGTGCCAGCAGTGTAGGGGTTGGTCAGCCCCAGCATTTT
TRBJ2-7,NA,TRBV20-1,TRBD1,CSASPRDRSSYEQYF,TGCAGTGCTAGCCCTCGGGACAGATCTTCCTACGAGCAGTACTTC
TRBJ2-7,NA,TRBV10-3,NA,CASGPGIHEQYF,TGTGCCAGCGGGCCAGGAATCCACGAGCAGTACTTC
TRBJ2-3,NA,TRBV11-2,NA,CASNPSLAGSNTDTQYF,TGTGCCAGTAATCCTAGCCTGGCGGGGTCCAACACAGATACGCAGTATTTT
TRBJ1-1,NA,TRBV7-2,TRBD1,CASSSGTGADPRPAFF,TGTGCCAGCAGCTCCGGGACAGGGGCCGATCCGCGCCCAGCTTTCTTT
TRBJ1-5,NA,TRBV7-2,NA,CASRQNFNQPQHF,TGTGCCAGCAGGCAAAACTTCAATCAGCCCCAGCATTTT
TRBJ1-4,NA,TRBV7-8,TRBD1,CASDRGRATNEKLFF,TGTGCCAGCGACAGGGGGAGGGCAACTAATGAAAAACTGTTTTTT
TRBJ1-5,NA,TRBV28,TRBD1,CASSSGTGYQPQHF,TGTGCCAGCAGTTCCGGGACAGGGTATCAGCCCCAGCATTTT
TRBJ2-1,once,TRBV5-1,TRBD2,CASSLRSSGLIRDEQFF,TGCGCCAGCAGCTTGCGATCTAGCGGCCTAATACGGGATGAGCAGTTCTTC
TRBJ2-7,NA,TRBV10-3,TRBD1,CAISEGDSLYEQYF,TGTGCCATCAGTGAGGGGGACAGCCTATACGAGCAGTACTTC
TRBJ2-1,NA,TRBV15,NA,CATSRGGGTSSYNEQFF,TGTGCCACCAGCAGGGGGGGTGGGACAAGCTCCTACAATGAGCAGTTCTTC
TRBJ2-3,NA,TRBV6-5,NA,CASSYSGQGYTDTQYF,TGTGCCAGCAGTTACTCCGGGCAGGGATACACAGATACGCAGTATTTT
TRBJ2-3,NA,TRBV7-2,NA,CASTRQAGTDTQYF,TGTGCCAGCACTCGACAGGCTGGCACAGATACGCAGTATTTT
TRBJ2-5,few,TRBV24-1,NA,CATSGAGSVEETQYF,TGTGCCACCAGTGGGGCGGGGTCCGTTGAGGAGACCCAGTACTTC
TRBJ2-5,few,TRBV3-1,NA,CASSQEGGPETQYF,TGTGCCAGCAGCCAAGAGGGGGGCCCAGAGACCCAGTACTTC
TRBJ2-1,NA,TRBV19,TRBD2,CASSREGWNEQFF,TGTGCCAGCTCGAGGGAGGGCTGGAATGAGCAGTTCTTC
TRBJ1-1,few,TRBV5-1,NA,CASSFGRENTEAFF,TGCGCCAGCAGCTTTGGACGGGAGAACACTGAAGCTTTCTTT
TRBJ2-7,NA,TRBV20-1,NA,CSAKLSGYEQYF,TGCAGTGCTAAGCTTAGCGGCTACGAGCAGTACTTC
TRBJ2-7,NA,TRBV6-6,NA,CASSTPLQGTYEQYF,TGTGCCAGCAGTACCCCCTTACAGGGGACTTACGAGCAGTACTTC
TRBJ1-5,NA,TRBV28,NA,CASRRDAYANQPQHF,TGTGCCAGCAGACGGGACGCCTACGCAAATCAGCCCCAGCATTTT
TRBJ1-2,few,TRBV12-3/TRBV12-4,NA,CASSSQQGWDYGYTF,TGTGCCAGCAGTTCGCAACAGGGCTGGGACTATGGCTACACCTTC
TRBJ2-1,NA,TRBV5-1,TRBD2,CASSPGGLSTDEQFF,TGCGCCAGCAGCCCGGGGGGACTCTCAACCGATGAGCAGTTCTTC
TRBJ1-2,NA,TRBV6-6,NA,CASSYAPEGREHYGYTF,TGTGCCAGCAGTTACGCACCAGAGGGGAGGGAGCACTATGGCTACACCTTC
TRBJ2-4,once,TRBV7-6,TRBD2,CASSLVAGGPSIQYF,TGTGCCAGCAGCTTAGTAGCGGGGGGGCCTAGCATTCAGTACTTC
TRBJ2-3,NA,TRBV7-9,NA,CASSFRSDPSTDTQYF,TGTGCCAGCAGCTTCAGATCGGACCCTAGCACAGATACGCAGTATTTT
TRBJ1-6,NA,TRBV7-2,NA,CASSPNGLQNSPLHF,TGTGCCAGCAGCCCTAACGGGCTTCAAAATTCACCCCTCCACTTT
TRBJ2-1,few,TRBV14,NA,CASSWTGDEQFF,TGTGCCAGCAGCTGGACGGGGGATGAGCAGTTCTTC
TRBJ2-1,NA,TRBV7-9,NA,CASNQGLLDNEQFF,TGTGCCAGCAATCAGGGGCTTTTGGACAATGAGCAGTTCTTC
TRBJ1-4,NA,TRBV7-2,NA,CASSFQTGVNEKLFF,TGTGCCAGCAGCTTTCAGACGGGGGTTAATGAAAAACTGTTTTTT
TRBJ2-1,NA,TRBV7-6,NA,CASSLVGAAGDGQFF,TGTGCCAGCAGCTTAGTGGGGGCTGCGGGCGATGGGCAGTTCTTC
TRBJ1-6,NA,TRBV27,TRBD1,CASSLGQVNSPLHF,TGTGCCAGCAGCCTGGGACAGGTGAATTCACCCCTCCACTTT
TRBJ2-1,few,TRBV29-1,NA,CSVAPQGIRETQFF,TGCAGCGTTGCCCCTCAGGGAATAAGGGAGACCCAGTTCTTC
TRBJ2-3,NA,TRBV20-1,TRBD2,CSALGLAGVGTDTQYF,TGCAGTGCCCTGGGACTAGCGGGAGTGGGGACAGATACGCAGTATTTT
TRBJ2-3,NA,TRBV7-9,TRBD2,CASSSGLAGGSDTQYF,TGTGCCAGCAGCTCGGGACTAGCGGGAGGGTCAGATACGCAGTATTTT
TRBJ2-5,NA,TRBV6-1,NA,CASSVSGGTQETQYF,TGTGCCAGCAGTGTATCAGGCGGGACTCAAGAGACCCAGTACTTC
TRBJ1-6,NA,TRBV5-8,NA,CASSLARGTYSPLHF,TGTGCCAGCAGCTTGGCCAGGGGCACTTATTCACCCCTCCACTTT
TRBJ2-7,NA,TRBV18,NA,CASSLNATPDDEQYF,TGTGCCAGCTCATTAAACGCCACCCCTGATGACGAGCAGTACTTC
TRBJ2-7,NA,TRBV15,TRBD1,CATSPGTGFSYEQYF,TGTGCCACCAGCCCCGGGACAGGGTTCTCCTACGAGCAGTACTTC
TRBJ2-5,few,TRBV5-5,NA,CASSFSMRETQYF,TGTGCCAGCAGCTTCTCGATGCGGGAGACCCAGTACTTC
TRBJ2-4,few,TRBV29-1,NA,CSVDAGEHIQYF,TGCAGCGTTGATGCTGGGGAGCACATTCAGTACTTC
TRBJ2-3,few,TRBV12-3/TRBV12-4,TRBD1,CASSFTRGSGTDTQYF,TGTGCCAGCAGTTTTACCAGGGGGTCAGGAACAGATACGCAGTATTTT
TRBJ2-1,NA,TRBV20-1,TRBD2,CSASRLAGDYNEQFF,TGCAGTGCTTCACGACTAGCGGGAGACTACAATGAGCAGTTCTTC
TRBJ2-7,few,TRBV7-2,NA,CASSLAWAVFRYEQYF,TGTGCCAGCAGCTTAGCGTGGGCAGTTTTTCGCTACGAGCAGTACTTC
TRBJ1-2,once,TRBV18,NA,CASSPRRDSNYDYTF,TGTGCCAGCTCACCACGGCGGGATTCTAACTATGACTACACCTTC
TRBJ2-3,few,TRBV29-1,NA,CSVVSVIGTDTQYF,TGCAGCGTTGTATCGGTGATCGGCACAGATACGCAGTATTTT
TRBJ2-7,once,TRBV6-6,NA,CASSRNHQDYEQYF,TGTGCCAGCAGTAGGAACCATCAAGACTACGAGCAGTACTTC